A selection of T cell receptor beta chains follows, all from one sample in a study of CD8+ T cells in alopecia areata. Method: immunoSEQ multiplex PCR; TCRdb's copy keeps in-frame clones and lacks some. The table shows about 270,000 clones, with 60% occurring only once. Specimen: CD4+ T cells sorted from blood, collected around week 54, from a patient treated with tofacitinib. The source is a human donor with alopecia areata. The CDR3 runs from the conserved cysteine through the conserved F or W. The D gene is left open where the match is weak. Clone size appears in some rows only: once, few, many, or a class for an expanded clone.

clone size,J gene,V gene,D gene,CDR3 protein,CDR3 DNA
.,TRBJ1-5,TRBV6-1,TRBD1,CASSDRGPNQPQHF,TGTGCCAGCAGTGACAGGGGGCCGAATCAGCCCCAGCATTTT
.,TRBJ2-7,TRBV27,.,CASSLSRPYEQYF,TGTGCCAGCAGTTTATCTCGGCCCTACGAGCAGTACTTC
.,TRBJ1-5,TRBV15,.,CATSSRFGNQPQHF,TGTGCCACCAGTTCCCGCTTCGGCAATCAGCCCCAGCATTTT
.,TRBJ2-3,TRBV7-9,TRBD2,CASSLWRGGTDTQYF,TGTGCCAGCAGCTTATGGCGGGGGGGCACAGATACGCAGTATTTT
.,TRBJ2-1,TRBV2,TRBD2,CASSEARSGGAYNEQFF,TGTGCCAGCAGTGAAGCGCGTAGCGGGGGCGCCTACAATGAGCAGTTCTTC
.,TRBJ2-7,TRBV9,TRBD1,CASSVGTGGGWYEQYF,TGTGCCAGCAGCGTTGGTACAGGGGGCGGTTGGTACGAGCAGTACTTC
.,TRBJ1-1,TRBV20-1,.,CSAGTSRGAFF,TGCAGTGCGGGGACATCTCGGGGAGCTTTCTTT
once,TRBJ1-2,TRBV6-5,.,CASSRGQPYGYTF,TGTGCCAGCAGCCGCGGACAGCCCTATGGCTACACCTTC
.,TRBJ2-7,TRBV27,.,CASSRRDTDSYEQYF,TGTGCCAGCAGCCGCCGGGACACCGACTCCTACGAGCAGTACTTC
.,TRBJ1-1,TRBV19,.,CASSMGSRNTEAFF,TGTGCCAGTAGTATGGGGTCGAGGAACACTGAAGCTTTCTTT
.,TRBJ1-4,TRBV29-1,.,CSVEGKGEEKLFF,TGCAGCGTTGAAGGAAAGGGCGAGGAAAAACTGTTTTTT
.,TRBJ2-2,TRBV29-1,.,CSVAPKGRELFF,TGCAGCGTTGCCCCGAAGGGCCGGGAGCTGTTTTTT
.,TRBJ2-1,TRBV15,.,CATSREIYNEQFF,TGTGCCACCAGCAGGGAAATATACAATGAGCAGTTCTTC
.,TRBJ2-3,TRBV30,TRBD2,CAWSPGLVGPDTQYF,TGTGCCTGGAGTCCAGGACTAGTGGGACCAGATACGCAGTATTTT
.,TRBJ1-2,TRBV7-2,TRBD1,CASSLAQGYTF,TGTGCCAGCAGCTTAGCACAGGGGTACACCTTC
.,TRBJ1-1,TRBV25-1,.,CASSGLGLTEAFF,TGTGCCAGCAGTGGACTTGGATTAACTGAAGCTTTCTTT
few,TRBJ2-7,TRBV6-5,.,CASSYGGEQYF,TGTGCCAGCAGTTACGGCGGCGAGCAGTACTTC
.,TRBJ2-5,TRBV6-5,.,CASRSGVGETQYF,TGTGCCAGCCGGTCAGGGGTGGGAGAGACCCAGTACTTC
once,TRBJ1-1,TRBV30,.,CAWSSGPTAFF,TGTGCCTGGAGTTCGGGACCAACGGCTTTCTTT
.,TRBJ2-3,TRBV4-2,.,CASSQASLSTDTQYF,TGTGCCAGCAGCCAAGCAAGCCTTAGCACAGATACGCAGTATTTT
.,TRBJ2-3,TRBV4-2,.,CASSQEIRGDTQYF,TGTGCCAGCAGCCAAGAGATACGGGGGGATACGCAGTATTTT
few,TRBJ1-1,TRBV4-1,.,CASSQVPGSTEAFF,TGCGCCAGCAGCCAAGTTCCGGGATCCACTGAAGCTTTCTTT